These 8 T cell receptor beta chains originate from one sample sequenced in a study of blood T cells in healthy people across ages. It was with a sample-barcoded 5' primer and a J-beta primer mix that a second PCR of roughly 7 to 12 cycles was run. MiXCR was run by TCRdb on the 5' RACE reads, yielding one entry per CDR3 protein. The sample comprises 700,000 to 850,000 distinct CDR3 sequences, approximately 35% of which are singletons, and 13% rests with the top ten. Sequencing was carried out using blood. The receptors stem from a man between 18 and 35 years old in good health.

This clonotype has just a few counts. The chain recombines TRBV7-2 with TRBJ2-1, with TRBD2 identical over 9 bases. CDR1 and CDR2 (germline): SGHTA, FQGNSA. This CDR3 has 15 amino acids. Trimming cost V 4 bases and J 6 bases; bases outside gene matches: 7. The DNA for the CDR3 is TGTGCCAGCAGCTACCTAGCGGGGAGTACCAATGAGCAGTTCTTC. Residues: CASSYLAGSTNEQFF.

This clonotype was counted at least ten times. The chain uses TRBV27 and TRBJ2-3, with 7 bases lining up with TRBD2. V lost 5 bases and J lost 3; bases outside the gene matches: 8. This CDR3 comprises 15 residues. The germline V gene encodes CDR1 MNHEY and CDR2 SMNVEV (reference sequence). The CDR3 reads CASSPPTSFTDTQYF. The DNA for the CDR3 is TGTGCCAGCAGTCCGCCGACTAGCTTTACAGATACGCAGTATTTT.

The rearrangement uses TRBV7-9 and TRBJ1-1, with D perhaps matching TRBD1 (6 bases). The germline V and J ends were trimmed by 0 bases and 2 bases, with 10 bases remaining between them. This CDR3 is built from 15 residues. Germline CDR1 is SEHNR and CDR2 is FQNEAQ (reference sequence). CDR3 in DNA: TGTGCCAGCAGCTTAGCTCAGGGGACTAACACTGAAGCTTTCTTT. This translates into CASSLAQGTNTEAFF.

The rearrangement uses TRBV4-3 and TRBJ2-1; the D call may be TRBD1 or TRBD2 (5 bases each). Per germline, CDR1 LGHNA and CDR2 YSLEER. Trimming cost V 1 base and J 13 bases, with 20 bases left between them. CDR3 length equals 15 residues. The CDR3 region is CASSQGIAQGETQFF. CDR3 nucleotide sequence: TGCGCCAGCAGCCAAGGAATCGCCCAGGGAGAGACCCAGTTCTTC.

Concerning this clonotype: This may come from a read error, since a much larger clone is one base off. The V call is TRBV15, the J call TRBJ2-3; TRBD2 matches at 11 bases. Germline CDR1 is LNHNV and CDR2 is YYDKDF (reference sequence). Germline trimming cut 4 bases from V and 4 bases from J; bases unmatched to any gene: 7. This CDR3 comprises 16 residues. The CDR3 coding sequence is TGTGCCACCAGCAAGACTAGCGGGGAGAGCGCAGATACGCAGTATTTT. It codes for CATSKTSGESADTQYF.

With regard to this clonotype: One end of the junction fails to match germline, which may point to a read error. The chain joins TRBV12-3 or TRBV12-4 to TRBJ2-1; D might be TRBD2 (5 bases). The CDR3 totals 13 residues. The CDR3 region is CASIPLRGNEQYF. In DNA, the CDR3 is TGTGCCAGCATCCCTCTAAGAGGGAATGAGCAATACTTC.

This clonotype was seen more than once but under ten times. The rearrangement uses TRBV20-1 and TRBJ1-5; the D is unclear. The germline CDR1 and CDR2 sequences are DFQATT and SNEGSKA (reference sequence). V lost 5 bases, J lost 5 bases, and 16 bases lay in between. The CDR3 has 14 amino acids. The CDR3 is CSAQVGRPDQPQHF. The CDR3 DNA follows: TGCAGTGCTCAAGTCGGACGTCCGGATCAGCCCCAGCATTTT.

This clonotype occurred once. Being one base from a much bigger clone, this may be a read error. The genes are TRBV5-1 and TRBJ2-7; unclear D gene. Germline CDR1 and CDR2: SGHRS and YFSETQ. V was clipped by 2 bases and J by 7 bases, with 19 bases between them. This CDR3 region has 15 residues. CDR3: CASSFVVAENNEQYF. The CDR3 bases are TGCGCCAGCAGCTTCGTGGTAGCAGAAAACAATGAGCAGTACTTC.